This T cell receptor (beta chain) was recovered during a study of T cells in Graves' hyperthyroidism and ophthalmopathy. The CDR3 consists of 15 residues. The germline CDR1 and CDR2 sequences are LGHDT and YNNKEL (reference sequence). J gave up 4 bases and V 5 bases, and 8 bases lay outside the gene matches. TCR beta CDR3 regions were amplified from RNA transcripts. Carried out on the TCR CDR3, a first-round RT-PCR used the HTBI primer set. TCRdb redid the calling of the multiplex PCR reads with MiXCR, one entry per CDR3 protein. The sample lists about 380,000 distinct CDR3 sequences; 18% were seen once. Lactation, pregnancy, other autoimmune disease or uncontrolled infection excluded patients. The authors took PBMCs from roughly 9.7 ml fresh peripheral blood. A few counts support this clonotype.

The sequenced material came from blood. This chain joins TRBV3-1 and TRBJ2-5, with TRBD1 identical over 9 bases. The clonotype originates from a man aged 18 to 30 with Graves' ophthalmopathy. In nucleotides, the CDR3 is TGTGCCAGCAGCACCCGGACAGGGGAAGGAGAGACCCAGTACTTC. Residues: CASSTRTGEGETQYF.